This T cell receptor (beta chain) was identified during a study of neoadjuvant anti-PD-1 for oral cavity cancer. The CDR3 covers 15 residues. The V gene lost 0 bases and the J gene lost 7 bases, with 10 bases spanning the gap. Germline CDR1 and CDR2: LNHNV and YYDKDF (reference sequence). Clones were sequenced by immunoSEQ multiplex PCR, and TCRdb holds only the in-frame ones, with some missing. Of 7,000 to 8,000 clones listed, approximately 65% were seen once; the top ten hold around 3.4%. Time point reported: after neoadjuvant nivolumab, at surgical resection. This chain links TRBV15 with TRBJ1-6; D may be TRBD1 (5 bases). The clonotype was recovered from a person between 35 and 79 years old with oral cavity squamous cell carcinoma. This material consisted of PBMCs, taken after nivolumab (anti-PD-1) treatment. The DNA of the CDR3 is TGTGCCACCAGCAGAGATCCGGCAGGGAATTCACCCCTCCACTTT. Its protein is CATSRDPAGNSPLHF. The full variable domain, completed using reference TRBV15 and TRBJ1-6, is DAMVIQNPRYQVTQFGKPVTLSCSQTLNHNVMYWYQQKSSQAPKLLFHYYDKDFNNEADTPDNFQSRRPNTSFCFLDIRSPGLGDTAMYLCATSRDPAGNSPLHFGNGTRLTVT.